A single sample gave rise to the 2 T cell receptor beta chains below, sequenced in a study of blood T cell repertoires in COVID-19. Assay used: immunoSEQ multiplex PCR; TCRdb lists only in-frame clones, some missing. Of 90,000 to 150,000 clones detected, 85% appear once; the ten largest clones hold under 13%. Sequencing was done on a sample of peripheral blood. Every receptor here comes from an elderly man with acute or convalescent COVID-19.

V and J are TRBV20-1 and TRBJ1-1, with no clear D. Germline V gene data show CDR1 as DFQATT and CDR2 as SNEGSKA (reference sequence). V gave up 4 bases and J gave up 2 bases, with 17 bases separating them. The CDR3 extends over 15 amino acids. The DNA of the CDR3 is TGCAGTGCTAATGACCGGGGTCTGAGTAACACTGAAGCTTTCTTT. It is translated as CSANDRGLSNTEAFF.

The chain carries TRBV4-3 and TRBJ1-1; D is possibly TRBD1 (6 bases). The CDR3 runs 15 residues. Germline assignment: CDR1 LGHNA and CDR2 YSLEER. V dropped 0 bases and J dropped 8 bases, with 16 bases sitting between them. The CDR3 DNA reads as TGCGCCAGCAGCCAAGAGCGAACAGGGAACCGCGAAGCTTTCTTT. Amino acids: CASSQERTGNREAFF.